One and the same sample provided the 23 T cell receptor beta chains below, sequenced in a study of siplizumab effects on memory and regulatory T cells. Sequencing used immunoSEQ multiplex PCR; TCRdb keeps in-frame clones, though not all of them. The profile covers more than 95,000 clones, with about 93% appearing a single time and about 0.32% taken by the ten largest. Sample: CD4+ T cells sorted from blood. The receptors were gathered from a human donor in good health.

This chain links TRBV6-6 with TRBJ2-1, with 7 bases that match TRBD2. The CDR3 length is 14 residues. V shed 5 bases and J 6 bases; nucleotides not matched to a gene: 7. Germline V gene data show CDR1 as MNHNY and CDR2 as SVGAGI (reference sequence). The CDR3 nucleotides are TGTGCCAGCAGTCAACTCAGGGAGGGCAATGAGCAGTTCTTC. This translates into CASSQLREGNEQFF.

The chain links TRBV4-3 to TRBJ1-1; 7 positions match TRBD1. The CDR3 has 15 amino acids. V gave up 3 bases and J gave up 7 bases; unmatched junction bases: 11. CDR1 is LGHNA and CDR2 is YSLEER in the germline V gene. CDR3 sequence reads: CASSQGGTDSIEAFF. The CDR3 DNA is TGCGCCAGCAGCCAGGGGGGGACAGACAGTATTGAAGCTTTCTTT.

This rearrangement joins TRBV19 to TRBJ2-5; maybe TRBD1 (5 bases). CDR3 length: 14 amino acids. Germline assignment: CDR1 LNHDA and CDR2 SQIVND (reference sequence). Trimming stripped 2 bases from V and 5 bases from J, with 12 bases between. CDR3 in amino acids: CASSISKGRETQYF. DNA for the CDR3: TGTGCCAGTAGTATAAGTAAGGGGCGGGAGACCCAGTACTTC.

This chain joins TRBV29-1 and TRBJ1-1; no reliable D call. V shed 4 bases and J shed 2 bases, with 8 bases lying between them. This CDR3 is built from 12 residues. Germline loops: CDR1 SQVTM, CDR2 ANQGSEA. The CDR3 sequence is CSVGQANTEAFF. The CDR3 DNA follows: TGCAGCGTTGGCCAAGCTAACACTGAAGCTTTCTTT. The complete variable domain, with remaining parts taken from reference TRBV29-1 and TRBJ1-1, reads SAVISQKPSRDICQRGTSLTIQCQVDSQVTMMFWYRQQPGQSLTLIATANQGSEATYESGFVIDKFPISRPNLTFSTLTVSNMSPEDSSIYLCSVGQANTEAFFGQGTRLTVV.

This clone was observed a handful of times. The sample holds other DNA sequences that translate to the same CDR3. This chain uses TRBV9 with TRBJ1-2; D is ambiguous. The CDR3 has 13 residues. The germline V gene encodes CDR1 SGDLS and CDR2 YYNGEE. V lost 0 bases and J 0 bases, leaving 3 bases between the germline ends. DNA of the CDR3: TGTGCCAGCAGCGTAGACCCTAACTATGGCTACACCTTC. Protein: CASSVDPNYGYTF.

This rearrangement joins TRBV10-2 to TRBJ1-1; D call uncertain. Germline CDR1 and CDR2: WSHSY and SAAADI. This CDR3 comprises 14 residues. V lost 7 bases, J lost 5 bases, and 17 bases lay in between. CDR3 DNA: TGCGCCAGCATCTACAGACCCTGGGAGACTGAAGCTTTCTTT. Amino acids: CASIYRPWETEAFF.

J is TRBJ1-4 and V is TRBV2; D is undetermined. Trimming took off 3 bases at V and 5 bases at J, with 10 bases between the two ends. The CDR3 runs 14 residues. Germline V CDR1 and CDR2: SNHLY, FYNNEI. The CDR3 coding sequence is TGTGCCAGCAGTGAGGGTACCCGAAATGAAAAACTGTTTTTT. Its protein is CASSEGTRNEKLFF.

This clone was seen a single time. V gene TRBV6-5 combines with J gene TRBJ2-3; no definite D call. The CDR3 loop spans 13 amino acids. Germline V gives CDR1 MNHEY, CDR2 SVGAGI. The V and J ends lost 5 bases and 4 bases respectively, with 10 bases between them. CDR3: CASSAQGSDTQYF. The CDR3, as DNA: TGTGCCAGCAGTGCGCAAGGTTCAGATACGCAGTATTTT.

The chain joins TRBV5-1 to TRBJ1-1; the D gene is possibly TRBD1 (5 bases). Trimming shortened V by 4 bases and J by 0 bases, and 10 bases separated the two germline ends. The CDR3 loop spans 14 amino acids. Germline CDR1 is SGHRS and CDR2 is YFSETQ. For the CDR3, the DNA is TGCGCCAGCAGCCAAGACAGTTTGAACACTGAAGCTTTCTTT. As protein: CASSQDSLNTEAFF. The full variable domain, its missing parts supplied by reference TRBV5-1 and TRBJ1-1, is KAGVTQTPRYLIKTRGQQVTLSCSPISGHRSVSWYQQTPGQGLQFLFEYFSETQRNKGNFPGRFSGRQFSNSRSEMNVSTLELGDSALYLCASSQDSLNTEAFFGQGTRLTVV.

V and J are TRBV10-1 and TRBJ2-7, with D possibly TRBD1 on 6 matching bases. This CDR3 has 14 residues. Germline V gene sequence: CDR1 WNHNN, CDR2 SYGVQD (reference sequence). V was clipped by 3 bases and J by 7 bases, with 16 bases between them. CDR3: CASSETRGLKEQYF. CDR3 nucleotides: TGCGCCAGCAGTGAAACCAGGGGTTTGAAGGAGCAGTACTTC.

This chain joins TRBV4-1 and TRBJ2-6; the D call may be TRBD1 or TRBD2 (5 bases each). V was cut by 3 bases and J by 0 bases, with 12 bases left in between. Germline CDR1 and CDR2: MGHRA and YSYEKL. The CDR3 covers 17 residues. CDR3 sequence: CASSHHGALSGANVLTF. The CDR3 DNA follows: TGCGCCAGCAGCCACCACGGGGCGCTCTCTGGGGCCAACGTCCTGACTTTC.

This rearrangement joins TRBV7-9 to TRBJ2-7; perhaps TRBD1 as D (5 bases). This CDR3 is 16 amino acids long. Germline V gives CDR1 SEHNR, CDR2 FQNEAQ (reference sequence). V lost 1 base and J 4 bases, leaving 17 bases between the germline ends. Written as DNA, the CDR3 is TGTGCCAGCAGCTTAGGGTTCCGGCAGGGTTGGTACGAGCAGTACTTC. Its protein is CASSLGFRQGWYEQYF. The full variable domain, with the rest looked up from reference TRBV7-9 and TRBJ2-7, is DTGVSQNPRHKITKRGQNVTFRCDPISEHNRLYWYRQTLGQGPEFLTYFQNEAQLEKSRLLSDRFSAERPKGSFSTLEIQRTEQGDSAMYLCASSLGFRQGWYEQYFGPGTRLTVT.

This clone was recorded only once. Additional DNA sequences in this sample encode the identical CDR3. The chain links TRBV9 to TRBJ2-6; D not certain. CDR3 length: 15 residues. V dropped 0 bases and J dropped 0 bases, with 4 bases sitting between them. Germline V lookup: CDR1 SGDLS, CDR2 YYNGEE. CDR3 loop: CASSVGGSGANVLTF. The CDR3 DNA reads as TGTGCCAGCAGCGTAGGCGGCTCTGGGGCCAACGTCCTGACTTTC.

This chain links TRBV5-4 with TRBJ1-2, with D hard to call. The CDR3 has 14 amino acids. V lost 1 base to trimming and J lost 8 bases, with 15 bases between them. The V gene's germline CDR1 is SGHNT and CDR2 YYREEE (reference sequence). The CDR3 is CASSLLSLGGGYTF. The CDR3 DNA sequence: TGTGCCAGCAGCTTGTTATCTTTGGGAGGGGGCTACACCTTC. Full variable domain (missing parts from reference TRBV5-4 and TRBJ1-2): ETGVTQSPTHLIKTRGQQVTLRCSSQSGHNTVSWYQQALGQGPQFIFQYYREEENGRGNFPPRFSGLQFPNYSSELNVNALELDDSALYLCASSLLSLGGGYTFGSGTRLTVV.

This chain connects TRBV21-1 to TRBJ2-1; the table's D call, TRBD2, was not checked against the DNA. TRBV21-1 is shown as a pseudogene. This CDR3 region has 17 residues. The CDR3: CASSGQGSSALVCEQFF. CDR3 in DNA: TGTGCCAGCAGCGGGCAAGGGTCTAGCGCCCTCGTTTGTGAGCAGTTCTTC.

CDR3 coding DNA: TGCAGCGTTGAAGATTCGACCGGACCCCTCCACTTT. The encoded protein is CSVEDSTGPLHF. The chain couples TRBV29-1 to TRBJ1-6; D is uncertain. The CDR3 extends over 12 amino acids. Trimming took 0 bases from V and 12 from J, leaving 9 bases between them. From germline, CDR1 is SQVTM and CDR2 ANQGSEA.

This chain joins TRBV2 and TRBJ2-5; D may be TRBD2 (7 bases). This CDR3 contains 20 residues. V was shortened by 2 bases and J by 1 base, with 26 bases between the two germline ends. In germline, CDR1 is SNHLY, CDR2 FYNNEI. The CDR3 DNA follows: TGTGCCAGCAGTGAAAGGAAGGTTCGACTCGGGGGGCCTTCCCAAGAGACCCAGTACTTC. Translated, it gives CASSERKVRLGGPSQETQYF.

The chain links TRBV27 to TRBJ2-5, with 13 nucleotides matching TRBD2. Germline assignment: CDR1 MNHEY and CDR2 SMNVEV (reference sequence). The V and J ends lost 3 bases and 5 bases, in that order; junction bases with no gene match: 9. The CDR3 is 17 amino acids. CDR3 coding DNA: TGTGCCAGCAGTTTTGGGTGGACTAGCGGGAGTAAGGAGACCCAGTACTTC. Amino acid sequence: CASSFGWTSGSKETQYF.

The gene calls are TRBV30 and TRBJ1-6; tentatively, D is TRBD1 (6 bases). CDR1 and CDR2 from the germline V gene are GTSNPN and SVGIG (reference sequence). The CDR3 extends over 11 amino acids. Trimming pared 2 bases from V and 19 bases from J, leaving 15 bases between. CDR3 sequence reads: CAWSLGSGAHF. CDR3 nucleotides: TGTGCCTGGAGTTTGGGGTCAGGGGCTCACTTT.

The CDR3 nucleotides are TGTGCCAGCAGCCCAGAGTTGGGGCAGGGGGACAATCAGCCCCAGCATTTT. This encodes CASSPELGQGDNQPQHF. The rearrangement links TRBV7-3 to TRBJ1-5; the match to TRBD1 covers 7 bases. V lost 5 bases to trimming and J lost 3 bases; unmatched junction nucleotides: 13. CDR1 is SGHTA, CDR2 FQGTGA, per germline. CDR3 length equals 17 residues.

In this sample, this clone turned up once. The J gene is TRBJ2-7, the V gene TRBV25-1; 7 positions match TRBD2. Losses at the gene ends were 4 bases for V and 2 bases for J; bases not matched to a gene: 2. Germline V CDR1 and CDR2: MGHDK, SYGVNS. CDR3 length: 13 amino acids. Here the CDR3 DNA reads TGTGCCAGCAGTGCCGCGGGGGCCTACGAGCAGTACTTC. Amino acids: CASSAAGAYEQYF.

V gene TRBV11-2 combines with J gene TRBJ2-3, with D unclear. This CDR3 comprises 11 residues. Trimming left V 5 bases short and J 1 base short, with 1 base between. CDR1 and CDR2 from the germline V gene are SGHAT and FQNNGV. The CDR3 here is CASSRTDTQYF. For the CDR3, the DNA is TGTGCCAGCAGCCGCACAGATACGCAGTATTTT.

This clone was found once. This chain joins TRBV9 and TRBJ2-2; 10 nucleotides agree with TRBD2. Unmatched junction bases numbered 12, after V lost 6 bases and J lost 7 bases. The CDR3 sequence is 16 residues long. Looked up from germline, CDR1 is SGDLS and CDR2 is YYNGEE. CDR3: CASTQSGRAVNGELFF. The CDR3 DNA follows: TGTGCCAGCACCCAAAGCGGGAGGGCCGTAAACGGGGAGCTGTTTTTT.